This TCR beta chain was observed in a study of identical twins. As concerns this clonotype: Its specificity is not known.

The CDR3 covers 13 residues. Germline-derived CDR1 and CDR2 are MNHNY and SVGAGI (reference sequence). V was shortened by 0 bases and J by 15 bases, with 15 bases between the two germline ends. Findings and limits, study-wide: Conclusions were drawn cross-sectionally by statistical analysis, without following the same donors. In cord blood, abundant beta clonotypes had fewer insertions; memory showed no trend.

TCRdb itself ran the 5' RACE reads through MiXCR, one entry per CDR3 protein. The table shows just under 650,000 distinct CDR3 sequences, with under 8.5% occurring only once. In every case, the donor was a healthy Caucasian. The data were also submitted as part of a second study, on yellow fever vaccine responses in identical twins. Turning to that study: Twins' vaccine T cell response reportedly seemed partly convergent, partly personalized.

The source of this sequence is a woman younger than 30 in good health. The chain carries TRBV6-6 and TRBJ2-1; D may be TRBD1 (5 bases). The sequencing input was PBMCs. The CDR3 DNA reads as TGTGCCAGCAGTTACTCGAGAGGACACCAGGGGTTCTTC. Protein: CASSYSRGHQGFF.